These 6 T cell receptor beta chains share one sample of origin, sequenced in a study of blood T cell repertoires in COVID-19. Here immunoSEQ multiplex PCR was the method, and the copy in TCRdb shows in-frame clones only, minus some. This sample has about 140,000 clones; 84% occur once, and the top ten carry 5.5%. The material sequenced was PBMCs or T cells enriched from blood (not recorded which). The receptors were gathered from a man aged 35-49 years with acute COVID-19.

The gene calls are TRBV29-1 and TRBJ1-1; D is perhaps TRBD1 (6 bases). The CDR3 extends over 9 amino acids. V was clipped by 6 bases and J by 8 bases, with 7 bases between them. The germline V gene has CDR1 SQVTM and CDR2 ANQGSEA. The chain's CDR3 is CSVGQEAFF. CDR3 bases: TGCAGCGTCGGACAGGAAGCTTTCTTT.

The chain joins TRBV9 to TRBJ1-1; perhaps TRBD1 as D (6 bases). The V gene lost 2 bases and the J gene lost 2 bases, with 10 bases spanning the gap. CDR1 and CDR2 from the germline V gene are SGDLS and YYNGEE. The CDR3 is 14 residues long. The CDR3: CASSVLDSNTEAFF. The CDR3 bases are TGTGCCAGCAGCGTGTTGGACAGTAACACTGAAGCTTTCTTT.

The chain is built from TRBV9 and TRBJ1-2, with 7 bases aligning to TRBD1. Per the germline V gene, CDR1 is SGDLS and CDR2 is YYNGEE. This CDR3 is 16 amino acids long. The J segment lost 0 bases and the V segment lost 3 bases, leaving 8 bases of the junction unmatched. DNA of the CDR3: TGTGCCAGCAGCGGCGGGACAGTTCAAGCTAACTATGGCTACACCTTC. This translates into CASSGGTVQANYGYTF.

This clone was counted once. This chain links TRBV28 with TRBJ1-3; 7 bases map to TRBD1. V gave up 1 base and J gave up 8 bases; unmatched junction bases: 8. Germline V gene data show CDR1 as MDHEN and CDR2 as SYDVKM. The CDR3 is made up of 15 amino acids. The CDR3 spells CASSLFRGSGHTIYF. Written as DNA, the CDR3 is TGTGCCAGCAGTTTATTCAGGGGGTCTGGCCACACCATATATTTT.

V is TRBV6-2 or TRBV6-3 and J is TRBJ2-5; 9 bases align to TRBD1. Germline values: CDR1 MNHEY, CDR2 SVGEGT. The V gene end was trimmed by 3 bases and the J gene end by 5 bases; junction bases not matched to a gene: 7. This CDR3 region has 15 residues. CDR3 residues: CASSYLGTGSETQYF. CDR3 DNA: TGTGCCAGCAGTTATTTAGGGACAGGGAGCGAGACCCAGTACTTC.

The gene calls are TRBV14 and TRBJ2-7, with D hard to call. Trimming cost V 3 bases and J 2 bases, with 17 bases left between them. Germline CDR1 reads SGHDN; CDR2 reads FVKESK. This CDR3 comprises 16 residues. CDR3 loop: CASSHTLRRSPYEQYF. The CDR3 bases are TGTGCCAGCAGCCATACTCTCCGGCGGAGTCCCTACGAGCAGTACTTC.